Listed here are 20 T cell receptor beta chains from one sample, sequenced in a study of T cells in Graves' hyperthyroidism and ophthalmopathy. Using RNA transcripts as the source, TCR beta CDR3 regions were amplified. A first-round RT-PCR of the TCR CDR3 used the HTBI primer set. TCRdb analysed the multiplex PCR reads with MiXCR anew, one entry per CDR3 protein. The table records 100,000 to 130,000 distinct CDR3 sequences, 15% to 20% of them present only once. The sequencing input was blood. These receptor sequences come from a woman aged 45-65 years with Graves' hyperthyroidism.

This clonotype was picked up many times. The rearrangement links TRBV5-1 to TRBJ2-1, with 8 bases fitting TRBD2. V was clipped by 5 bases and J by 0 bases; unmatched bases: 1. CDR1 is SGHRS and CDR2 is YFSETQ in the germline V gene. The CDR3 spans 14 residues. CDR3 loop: CASRSGSSYNEQFF. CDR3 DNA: TGCGCCAGCAGGAGCGGGAGCTCCTACAATGAGCAGTTCTTC.

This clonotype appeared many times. The CDR3 DNA sequence: TGTGCCAGCAGCGGAACTACAGGGGTAACCTCCTACAATGAGCAGTTCTTC. It translates to CASSGTTGVTSYNEQFF. The chain uses TRBV5-5 and TRBJ2-1, with 7 nucleotides matching TRBD1. Germline CDR1 reads SGHKS; CDR2 reads YYEKEE (reference sequence). V was pared by 4 bases and J by 0 bases, with 10 bases of the junction left unmatched. The CDR3 has 17 amino acids.

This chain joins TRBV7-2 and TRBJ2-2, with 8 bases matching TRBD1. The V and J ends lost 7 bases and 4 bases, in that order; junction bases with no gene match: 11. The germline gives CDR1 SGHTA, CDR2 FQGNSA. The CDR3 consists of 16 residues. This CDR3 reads CASTQGRDRGTGELFF. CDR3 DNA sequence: TGTGCCAGCACCCAGGGTCGAGACAGGGGCACCGGGGAGCTGTTTTTT.

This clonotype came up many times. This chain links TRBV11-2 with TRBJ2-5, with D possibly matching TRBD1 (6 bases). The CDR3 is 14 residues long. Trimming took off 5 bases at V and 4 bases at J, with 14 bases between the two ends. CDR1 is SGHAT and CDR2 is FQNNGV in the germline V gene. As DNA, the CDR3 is TGTGCCAGCAGCCGTCCAACAGGGCGAGAGACCCAGTACTTC. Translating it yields CASSRPTGRETQYF.

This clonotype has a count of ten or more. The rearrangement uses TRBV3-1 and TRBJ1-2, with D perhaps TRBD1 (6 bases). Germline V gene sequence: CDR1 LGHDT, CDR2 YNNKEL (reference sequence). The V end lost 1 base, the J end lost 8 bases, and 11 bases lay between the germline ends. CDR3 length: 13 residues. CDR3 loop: CASSQGGGEGYTF. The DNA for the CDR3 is TGTGCCAGCAGCCAAGGAGGGGGAGAAGGCTACACCTTC. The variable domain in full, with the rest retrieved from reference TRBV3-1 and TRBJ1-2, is DTAVSQTPKYLVTQMGNDKSIKCEQNLGHDTMYWYKQDSKKFLKIMFSYNNKELIINETVPNRFSPKSPDKAHLNLHINSLELGDSAVYFCASSQGGGEGYTFGSGTRLTVV.

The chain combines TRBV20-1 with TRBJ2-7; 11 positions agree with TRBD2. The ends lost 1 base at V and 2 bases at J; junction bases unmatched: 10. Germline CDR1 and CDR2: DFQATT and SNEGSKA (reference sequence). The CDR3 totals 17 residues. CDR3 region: CSARVAGLAGTTYEQYF. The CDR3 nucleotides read TGCAGTGCTAGAGTCGCCGGACTAGCGGGTACTACCTACGAGCAGTACTTC.

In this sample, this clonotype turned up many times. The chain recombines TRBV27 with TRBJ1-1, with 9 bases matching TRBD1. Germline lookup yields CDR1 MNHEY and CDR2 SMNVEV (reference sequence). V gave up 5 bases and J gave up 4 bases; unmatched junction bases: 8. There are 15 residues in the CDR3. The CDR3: CASSESTGGFTEAFF. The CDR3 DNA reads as TGTGCCAGCAGTGAGTCGACAGGGGGTTTCACTGAAGCTTTCTTT.

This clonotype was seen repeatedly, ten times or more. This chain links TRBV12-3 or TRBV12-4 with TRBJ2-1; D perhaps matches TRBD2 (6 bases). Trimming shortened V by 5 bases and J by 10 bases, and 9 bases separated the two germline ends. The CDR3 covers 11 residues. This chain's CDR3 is CASSLAGEQFF. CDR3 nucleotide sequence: TGTGCCAGCAGTCTTGCGGGGGAGCAGTTCTTC.

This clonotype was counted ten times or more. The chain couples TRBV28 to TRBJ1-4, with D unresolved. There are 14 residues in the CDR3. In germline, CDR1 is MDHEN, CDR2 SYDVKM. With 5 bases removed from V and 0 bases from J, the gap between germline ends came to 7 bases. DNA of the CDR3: TGTGCCAGCAGTGTGGGGACAACTAATGAAAAACTGTTTTTT. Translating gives CASSVGTTNEKLFF. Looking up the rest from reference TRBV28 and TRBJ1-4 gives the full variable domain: DVKVTQSSRYLVKRTGEKVFLECVQDMDHENMFWYRQDPGLGLRLIYFSYDVKMKEKGDIPEGYSVSREKKERFSLILESASTNQTSMYLCASSVGTTNEKLFFGSGTQLSVL.

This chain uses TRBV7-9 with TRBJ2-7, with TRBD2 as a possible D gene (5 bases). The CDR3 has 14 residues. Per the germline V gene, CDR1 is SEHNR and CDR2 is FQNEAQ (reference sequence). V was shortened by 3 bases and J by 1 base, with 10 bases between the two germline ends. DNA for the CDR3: TGTGCCAGCAGCTTCTCGGACTCTTCCTACGAGCAGTACTTC. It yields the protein CASSFSDSSYEQYF. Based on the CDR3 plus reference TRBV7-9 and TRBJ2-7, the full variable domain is DTGVSQNPRHKITKRGQNVTFRCDPISEHNRLYWYRQTLGQGPEFLTYFQNEAQLEKSRLLSDRFSAERPKGSFSTLEIQRTEQGDSAMYLCASSFSDSSYEQYFGPGTRLTVT.

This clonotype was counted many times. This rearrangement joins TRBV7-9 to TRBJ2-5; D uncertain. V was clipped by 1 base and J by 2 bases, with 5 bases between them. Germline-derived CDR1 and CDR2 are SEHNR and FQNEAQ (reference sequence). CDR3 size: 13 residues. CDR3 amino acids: CASSLGGQETQYF. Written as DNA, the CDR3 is TGTGCCAGCAGCTTAGGGGGACAAGAGACCCAGTACTTC.

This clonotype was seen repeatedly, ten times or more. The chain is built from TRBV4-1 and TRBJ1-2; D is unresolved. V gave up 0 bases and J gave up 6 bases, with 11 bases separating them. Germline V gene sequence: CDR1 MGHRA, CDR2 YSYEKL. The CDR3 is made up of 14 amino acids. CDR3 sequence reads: CASSQDPKENGYTF. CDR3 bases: TGCGCCAGCAGCCAAGATCCCAAGGAAAATGGCTACACCTTC.

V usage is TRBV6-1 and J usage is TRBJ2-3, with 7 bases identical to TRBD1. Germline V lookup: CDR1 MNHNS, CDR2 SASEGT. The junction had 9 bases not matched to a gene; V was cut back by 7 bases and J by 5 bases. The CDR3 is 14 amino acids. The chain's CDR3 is CASTRGRGGDTQYF. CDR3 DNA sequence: TGTGCCAGCACTAGGGGGCGCGGAGGAGATACGCAGTATTTT.

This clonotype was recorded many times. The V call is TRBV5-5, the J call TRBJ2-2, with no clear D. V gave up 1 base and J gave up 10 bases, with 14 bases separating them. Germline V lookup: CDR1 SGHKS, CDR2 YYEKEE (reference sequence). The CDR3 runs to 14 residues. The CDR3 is CASSLISALEELFF. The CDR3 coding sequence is TGTGCCAGCAGCTTGATCAGCGCGCTGGAGGAGCTGTTTTTT.

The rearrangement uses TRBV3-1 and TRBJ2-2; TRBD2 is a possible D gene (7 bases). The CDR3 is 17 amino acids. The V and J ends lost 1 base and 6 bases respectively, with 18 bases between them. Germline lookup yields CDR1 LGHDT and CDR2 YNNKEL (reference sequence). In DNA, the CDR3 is TGTGCCAGCAGCCAAGGGGGGCTAGCGGAGAGAGCCGGGGAGCTGTTTTTT. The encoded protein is CASSQGGLAERAGELFF.

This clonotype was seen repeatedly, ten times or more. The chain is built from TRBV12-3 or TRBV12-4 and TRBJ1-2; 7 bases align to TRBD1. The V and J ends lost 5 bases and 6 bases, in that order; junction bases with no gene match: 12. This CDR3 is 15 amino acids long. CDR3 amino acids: CASSTPRQGIHGYTF. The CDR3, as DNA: TGTGCCAGCAGTACTCCGAGACAGGGTATACATGGCTACACCTTC.

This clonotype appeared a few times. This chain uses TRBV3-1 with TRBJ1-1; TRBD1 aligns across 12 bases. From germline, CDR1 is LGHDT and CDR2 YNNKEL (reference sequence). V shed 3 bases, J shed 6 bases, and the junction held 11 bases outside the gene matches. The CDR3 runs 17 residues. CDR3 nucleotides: TGTGCCAGCAGCCAGGGGACAGGGGGCGCGAATTTCGCTGAAGCTTTCTTT. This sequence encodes CASSQGTGGANFAEAFF.

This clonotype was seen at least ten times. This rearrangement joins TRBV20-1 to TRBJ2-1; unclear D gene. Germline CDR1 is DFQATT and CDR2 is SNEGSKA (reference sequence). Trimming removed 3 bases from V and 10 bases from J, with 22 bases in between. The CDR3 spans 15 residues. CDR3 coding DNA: TGCAGTGCTAGGACCCCCTTTGCGGCCCTAGTCGAGCAGTTCTTC. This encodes CSARTPFAALVEQFF.

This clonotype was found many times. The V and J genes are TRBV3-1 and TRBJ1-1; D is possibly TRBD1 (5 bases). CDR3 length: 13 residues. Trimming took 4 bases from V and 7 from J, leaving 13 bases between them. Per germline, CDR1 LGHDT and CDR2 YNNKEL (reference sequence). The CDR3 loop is CASSLKGQGEAFF. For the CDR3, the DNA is TGTGCCAGCAGCCTAAAGGGGCAGGGTGAAGCTTTCTTT.

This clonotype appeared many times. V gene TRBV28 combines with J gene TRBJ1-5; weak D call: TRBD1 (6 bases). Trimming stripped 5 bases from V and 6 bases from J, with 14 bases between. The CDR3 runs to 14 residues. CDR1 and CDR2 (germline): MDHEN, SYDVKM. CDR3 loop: CASSGSGGPQPQHF. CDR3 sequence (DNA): TGTGCCAGCAGTGGGTCGGGGGGGCCTCAGCCCCAGCATTTT.